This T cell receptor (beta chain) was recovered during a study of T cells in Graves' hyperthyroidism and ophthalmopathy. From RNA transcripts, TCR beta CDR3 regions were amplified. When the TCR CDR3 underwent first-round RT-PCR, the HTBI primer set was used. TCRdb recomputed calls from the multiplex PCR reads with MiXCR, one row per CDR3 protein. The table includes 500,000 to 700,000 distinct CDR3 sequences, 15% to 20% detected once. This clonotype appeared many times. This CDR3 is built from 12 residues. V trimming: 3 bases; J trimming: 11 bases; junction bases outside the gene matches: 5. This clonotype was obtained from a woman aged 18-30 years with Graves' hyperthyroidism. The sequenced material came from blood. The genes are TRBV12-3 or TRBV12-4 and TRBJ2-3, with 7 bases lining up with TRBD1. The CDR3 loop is CASSFEQGRQYF. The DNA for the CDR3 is TGTGCCAGCAGTTTTGAACAGGGGAGGCAGTATTTT.